This TCR beta chain was recorded in a study of human thymus T cells. Notes on the study in general: Unrelated individuals had highly overlapping thymic repertoires, as reported in related research. Both thymic and peripheral blood repertoires showed apparently biased V and J usage.

This CDR3 is 17 amino acids long. Trimming cost V 7 bases and J 2 bases; bases outside gene matches: 12. Germline CDR1 SEHNR, CDR2 FQNEAQ (reference sequence). Profiled with immunoSEQ multiplex PCR; TCRdb holds only in-frame clones, not every one. The data contain under 150,000 clones, over 85% of them seen just once; the ten biggest clones take up roughly 0.024%. Comments on this clone: The antigen is undetermined.

Thymic samples were excised during corrective heart operations. Among the donors, all were healthy Finnish infants having corrective surgery for congenital heart defects. The sample consisted of thymus tissue. The sequence derives from a boy younger than two with a congenital heart defect but otherwise immunologically healthy. This chain uses TRBV7-9 with TRBJ2-4, with TRBD1 identical over 9 bases. The CDR3 reads CASTKDRGLLPKNIQYF. DNA for the CDR3: TGTGCCAGCACTAAGGACAGGGGCTTATTACCCAAAAACATTCAGTACTTC.